The T cell receptor (beta chain) described here comes from a study of shared clonotypes between healthy human individuals. Naive CD8 cells were CD45RO-negative, positively selected for CCR7, excluding terminally differentiated effector memory CD45RA+ cells. In the original analysis: ImmunoSEQ supplied junction-only sequences lacking quality scores, so filtering was different. The method was immunoSEQ multiplex PCR; TCRdb's version includes in-frame clones alone and lacks a portion of them. V and J calls and clone size are copied from that table; D and trimming were computed from the DNA. In the table there are some 2,100,000 clones, around 93% of which are singletons. The receptor was isolated from a man in his late teens or twenties in good health. Some clones in this sample may be carry-over from other donors' samples. Sequenced input: naive CD8+ T cells from PBMCs.

CDR3 in amino acids: CAISEFRNQETQYF. For the CDR3, the DNA is TGTGCCATCAGTGAGTTCAGAAACCAAGAGACCCAGTACTTC. The rearrangement links TRBV10-3 to TRBJ2-5, with D unresolved. CDR1 and CDR2 from the germline V gene are ENHRY and SYGVKD. V was trimmed by 1 base and J by 0 bases, leaving 6 bases between them. The CDR3 is made up of 14 amino acids.